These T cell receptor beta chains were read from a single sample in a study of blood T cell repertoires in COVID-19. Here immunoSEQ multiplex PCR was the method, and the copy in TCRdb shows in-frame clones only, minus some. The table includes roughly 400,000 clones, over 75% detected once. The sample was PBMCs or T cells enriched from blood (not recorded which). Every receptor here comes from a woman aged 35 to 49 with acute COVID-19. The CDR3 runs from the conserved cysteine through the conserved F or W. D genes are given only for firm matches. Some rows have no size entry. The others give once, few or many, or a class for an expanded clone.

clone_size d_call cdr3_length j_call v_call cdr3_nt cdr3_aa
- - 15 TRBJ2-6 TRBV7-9 TGTGCCAGCAGCTTAGGAGGAGCTGGGGCCAACGTCCTGACTTTC CASSLGGAGANVLTF
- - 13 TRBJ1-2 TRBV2 TGTGCCAGCCGGGACTCCAGAAATGGGGGCTACACCTTC CASRDSRNGGYTF
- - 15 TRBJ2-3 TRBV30 TGTGCCTGGAGTGTACGGCGGGAATCGACAGATACGCAGTATTTT CAWSVRRESTDTQYF
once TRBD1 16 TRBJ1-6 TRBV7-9 TGTGCCAGCAGCTTAGACAGGGGGCTATCTAATTCACCCCTCCACTTT CASSLDRGLSNSPLHF
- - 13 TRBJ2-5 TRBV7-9 TGTGCCAGCTGTCGGGGGTCGAGGGAGACCCAGTACTTC CASCRGSRETQYF
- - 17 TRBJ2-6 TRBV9 TGTGCCAGCAGCGTAGCTACAGGCGGGGCTGGGGCCAACGTCCTGACTTTC CASSVATGGAGANVLTF
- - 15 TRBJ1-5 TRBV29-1 TGCAGCGTTGCGGTAAGCGCGGATAGCAATCAGCCCCAGCATTTT CSVAVSADSNQPQHF
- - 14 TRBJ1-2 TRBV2 TGTGCCAGCAGTATTCCGGGAGTATTCTATGGCTACACCTTC CASSIPGVFYGYTF
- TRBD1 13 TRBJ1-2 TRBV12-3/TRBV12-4 TGTGCCAGCAGTGGACAGGATAACTATGGCTACACCTTC CASSGQDNYGYTF
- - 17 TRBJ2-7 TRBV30 TGTGCCTGGAGTGCCTTTAGCGGAGACCTTCCCTCCTACGAGCAGTACTTC CAWSAFSGDLPSYEQYF
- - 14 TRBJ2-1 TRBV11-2 TGTGCCAGCAGCTCCTACAGGGTAAGCAATGAGCAGTTCTTC CASSSYRVSNEQFF
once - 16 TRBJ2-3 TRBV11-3 TGTGCCAGCAGCCCTGTCGGGGGGACAAGGGGAGATACGCAGTATTTT CASSPVGGTRGDTQYF